This T cell receptor beta chain was identified in a study of early T cells in non-severe SARS-CoV-2 infection (dated by TCRdb to 2020 to 2023). For context, the study as a whole: Bulk RNA from unsorted whole blood was used for TCR sequencing, so alpha and beta chains could not be paired. Findings and caveats that apply to the study as a whole: VDJdb matching was skewed toward anti-spike CD8 responses, so virus-specific expansions were likely underestimated and private and CD4 specificities were missed.

The method behind the library was 5' RACE. The sequencing machine was a NextSeq 500. To correct for sequencing error and PCR bias, the TCR library protocol tagged individual cDNA molecules with unique molecular identifiers. Both TCR alpha and beta chains were sequenced, and tight co-correlation was observed between alpha and beta sequence abundances in each sample. Per the original workflow: Decombinator V4 was used to perform V gene, J gene and CDR3 annotation of TCR sequences. Expanded TCRs were defined as changing significantly between any two time points under a Poisson model with p below 0.0001. TCR abundances were normalised to the total number of TCRs sequenced per sample and expressed as counts per million. TRAV1-2 paired with TRAJ12, TRAJ20 or TRAJ33 defined MAIT TCRs, while TRAV10 paired with TRAJ18 defined iNKT TCRs. VDJdb, accessed 1 November 2021, was searched for CMV, EBV and SARS-CoV-2 annotated TCRs, excluding TCRs annotated for multiple antigens. TCRdb reprocessing: public reads trimmed at Q25 with fastp, clones called with MiXCR, in-frame beta chains kept. Each record represents a unique CDR3 protein, reported with the most common genes and DNA among its rows. The V and J calls, along with clone size, are taken from TCRdb and not from the paper's own processing. The sample data list about 110,000 distinct CDR3 sequences, and 11% of these were observed just once. Under 9% of the sample belongs to the ten largest clones.

The germline V gene gives CDR1 as LGHNA and CDR2 as YSLEER. From the cysteine through the phenylalanine, the CDR3 covers 15 amino acids. Only the CDR3 DNA is retained, 45 bases long and in frame from the first base. V sheds 2 bases and J sheds 2 bases, leaving 9 bases between their ends. Set within a cohort of healthcare workers in London, UK, this nested case-control study involved weekly PCR testing of nasopharyngeal swabs along with blood sampling. Between 23 and 31 March 2020, the week of the UK lockdown, healthcare workers were enrolled and then followed up weekly for as long as 16 weeks. This clonotype was picked up many times. Its antigen remains undetermined. No base-level quality is on record; no much larger clone is a single base apart.

The rearranged chain carries TRBV4-3 and TRBJ2-2; the D gene cannot be resolved reliably. The clonotype comes from an adult who was a healthcare worker with PCR-confirmed SARS-CoV-2 infection or an uninfected control (not recorded which). Source material: whole blood. The CDR3 protein is CASSQFTDNTGELFF. Read as DNA, the sequence is TGCGCCAGCAGCCAATTTACAGATAACACCGGGGAGCTGTTTTTT.